Sequencing of this T cell receptor beta chain was carried out in a study of technical replicates of blood from four donors. The CDR3 spans 14 residues. Germline loops: CDR1 SGHTA, CDR2 FQGTGA. The V gene end was trimmed by 5 bases and the J gene end by 7 bases; junction bases not matched to a gene: 4. Only in-frame clones appear in the TCRdb table, and some are missing; sequencing was by immunoSEQ multiplex PCR. In the table there are some 12,000 clones, 85% to 95% of which are singletons. The clonotype comes from a human donor in good health. The chain has TRBV7-3 and TRBJ2-2; TRBD1 matches 10 bases. The sequencing sample was made of PBMCs. Written as DNA, the CDR3 is TGTGCCAGCAGCACGACAGGGGGCTACGGGGAGCTGTTTTTT. This gives the protein CASSTTGGYGELFF.